This TCR beta chain was captured in a study of T cells after yellow fever vaccination (dated 2019 in TCRdb). In the study overall: Libraries from fractions with low cell numbers were prepared with the SMART-Seq v4 Ultra Low Input RNA kit. To track T-cell clones before and after primary and booster YFV17D yellow fever vaccination, bulk TCR alpha and beta repertoires were sequenced longitudinally. Two healthy male donors, one aged 18 to 30 and one aged 30 to 40 years, made up the cohort. Blood samples were taken at several timepoints before and after primary and secondary immunization, and bulk PBMC replicates and cell subsets were isolated.

Taken with the paper, the label for treatment or condition translates to: live attenuated yellow fever vaccine strain. PBMCs were isolated from peripheral blood using a standard Ficoll-Paque protocol. CD4 and CD8 T-cell fractions were isolated with Dynabeads CD4 and CD8 positive selection kits. RNA was extracted with TriZol from bulk PBMCs, CD4 and CD8 fractions, and dextramer-positive and dextramer-negative fractions. Overall study results and their limits: A small share of clonotypes was detected in both CD4 and CD8 compartments, with the overlap likely arising from convergent recombination. Computational filtering was required because FACS-sorted repertoires could contain abundant contaminating clonotypes from the bulk population. Most clones expanded after primary vaccination were re-detected after the booster (around 96% of CD4 and roughly 85% of CD8), suggesting broad memory maintenance. The secondary T-cell response was found to be weaker but faster than the primary response, with a peak reached on day 5 rather than on day 15. The study included only a couple of donors, which limits how far the findings can be generalized.

The reads were generated on an Illumina NovaSeq 6000. TCR cDNA was synthesized by 5'RACE template switching, through which a universal primer site and unique molecular identifiers were introduced. cDNA synthesis was primed from both the TCR alpha and TCR beta constant segments. Library amplification used two PCR steps, and the second PCR step added sample barcodes and sequencing adapters. Sequencing of libraries was done on Illumina HiSeq 2500 (2x100 bp) or NovaSeq (2x150 bp). In the original analysis: Reads were demultiplexed and collapsed into UMI consensus sequences with MIGEC, and V(D)J alignment was performed with MiXCR. Using edgeR on replicate PBMC samples, clonotypes were called vaccine-responding if FDR was below 0.01 and the log2 fold change was above 5 up to day 15. Bulk clonotypes were assigned CD4 or CD8 identity according to which sequenced CD4 or CD8 repertoire held them at higher abundance. Clones were called with MiXCR by TCRdb after fastp trimmed the public reads at Q25, and only in-frame beta chains were retained. Each CDR3 protein appears once, grouped with its most common genes and DNA. The V and J calls follow TCRdb's processing rather than the paper's. The table for this sample lists 200,000 to 250,000 distinct CDR3 sequences; roughly 3% of them were counted only once. Around 3% of the sample is taken by the ten largest.

Here V drops 7 bases and J drops 5 bases, and the junction holds 5 bases not matched to any gene. According to the germline V gene, CDR1 reads SQVTM and CDR2 reads ANQGSEA. The CDR3 starts with the cysteine, ends with the phenylalanine, and has 12 residues. Of the read, only the CDR3 DNA is kept; its 36 bases are in frame from base 1. For this clonotype: Its antigen has not been determined. The input lacks base qualities; no much larger clone sits a single base away.

The sequence was obtained from a man aged 18 to 30 who received the YFV17D yellow fever vaccine. The chain uses TRBV29-1 and TRBJ1-5, and 7 bases in between align with TRBD1. The source material was CD4+ T cells sorted from PBMCs, sampled 10 days after the yellow fever booster vaccination. The CDR3 region reads CSAITGDQPQHF. The DNA sequence is as follows: TGCAGCGCGATAACAGGGGATCAGCCCCAGCATTTT.